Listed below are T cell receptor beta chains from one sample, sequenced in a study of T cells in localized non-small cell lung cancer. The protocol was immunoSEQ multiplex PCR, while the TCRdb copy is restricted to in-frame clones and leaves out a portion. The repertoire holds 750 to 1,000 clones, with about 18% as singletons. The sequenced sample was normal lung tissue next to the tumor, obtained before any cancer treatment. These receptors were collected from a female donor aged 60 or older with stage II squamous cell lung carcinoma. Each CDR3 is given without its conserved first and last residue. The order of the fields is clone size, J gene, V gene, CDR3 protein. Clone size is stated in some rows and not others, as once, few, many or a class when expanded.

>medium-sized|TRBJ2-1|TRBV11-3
ASSVGLAENNEQF
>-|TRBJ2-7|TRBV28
ASSPHTQGRREQY
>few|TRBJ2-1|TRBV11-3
ASSQPTSGGNLGSYNEQF
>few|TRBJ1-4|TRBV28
ASSFQSNEKLF
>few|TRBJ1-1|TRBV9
ASSELGTMNTEAF
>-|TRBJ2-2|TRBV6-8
ASSPGRAGELF
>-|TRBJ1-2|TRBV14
ASSPLSAGGGYT
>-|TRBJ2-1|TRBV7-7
ASSPFSGRTYNEQF
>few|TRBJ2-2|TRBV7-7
ASSLPGSNTGELF
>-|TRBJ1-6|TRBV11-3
ASSLGSAGWGKSPLH
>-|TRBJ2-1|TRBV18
ASSPHEGDEQF
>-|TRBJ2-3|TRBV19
ASSINDRPTQY
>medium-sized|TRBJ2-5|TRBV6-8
ASSYAGTSGGRRATQY
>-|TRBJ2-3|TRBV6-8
ASSDEGTDTQY
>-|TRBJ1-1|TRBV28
ASSQQSLTEAF
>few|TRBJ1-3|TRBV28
ASAADSSGNTIY
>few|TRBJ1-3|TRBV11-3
ASSTNRVSGNTIY
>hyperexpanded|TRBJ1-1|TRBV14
ASSPWGITEAF
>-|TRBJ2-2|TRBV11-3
ASSRNTNTGELF
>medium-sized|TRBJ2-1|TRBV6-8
AIRPRRGEGLDEQF
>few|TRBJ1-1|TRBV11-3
ASSGDKGTAEAF
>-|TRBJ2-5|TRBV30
AWNLRAGKETQY
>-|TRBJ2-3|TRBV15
ATSRDRAADTQY
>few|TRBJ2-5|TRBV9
ASSVADRAQETQY
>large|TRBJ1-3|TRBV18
ASSPQGARPTLGDTIY
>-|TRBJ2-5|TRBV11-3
ASSPLVFVETQY
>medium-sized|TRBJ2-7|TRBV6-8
ASSYSITGHSSYEQY
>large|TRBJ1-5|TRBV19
ASSPSGDGNQPQH
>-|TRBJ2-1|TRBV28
ASSILATPKQF
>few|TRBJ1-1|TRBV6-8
ASSPGGANTEAF
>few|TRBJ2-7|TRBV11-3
ASSYSEGSYEQY
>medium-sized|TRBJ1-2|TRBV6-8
ASSYGPRGKINYGYT
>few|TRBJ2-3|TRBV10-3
ASGAGSNTDTQY
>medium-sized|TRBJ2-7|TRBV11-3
ASSPTHGPGAGEQY
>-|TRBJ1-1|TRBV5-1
ASSLGQGGTEAF
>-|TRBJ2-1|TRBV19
ASSPQGFGTSGSEQF
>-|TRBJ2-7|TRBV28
ASSPGIAYEQY
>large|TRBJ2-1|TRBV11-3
ASSLGSQGSNEQF
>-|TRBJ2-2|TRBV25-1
ASISFRGGELF
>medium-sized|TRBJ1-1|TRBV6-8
ASSEGIPVTEAF
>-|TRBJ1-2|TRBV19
ASSTTGGDGYT
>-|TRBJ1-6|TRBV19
ASSNNDGSPLH
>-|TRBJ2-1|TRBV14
ASGGGANNEQF
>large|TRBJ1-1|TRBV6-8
ASTEFGGVTEAF
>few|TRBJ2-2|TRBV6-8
ASTGGITGELF
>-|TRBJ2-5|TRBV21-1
ASMPRRGETQY
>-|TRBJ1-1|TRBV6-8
ASSGQINTEAF
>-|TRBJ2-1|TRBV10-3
AISESGSGLNNEQF
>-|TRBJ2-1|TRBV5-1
ASSRLAGDSFYNEQF